Following are 20 T cell receptor beta chains from one sample sequenced in a study of blood T cell repertoires in COVID-19. Sequencing was performed with immunoSEQ multiplex PCR; in TCRdb, only in-frame clones are kept and a portion is missing. The sample lists over 150,000 clones, roughly 80% seen once, with around 7.8% in the top ten. Sequencing used PBMCs or T cells enriched from blood (not recorded which). These receptors were obtained from a man aged 50-59 years who had recovered from COVID-19.

V and J are TRBV19 and TRBJ2-5; 8 positions match TRBD1. This CDR3 comprises 15 residues. J lost 5 bases, V lost 3 bases, and 8 bases had no gene match. Germline V gives CDR1 LNHDA, CDR2 SQIVND (reference sequence). The CDR3 sequence: CASSILAQGAETQYF. The CDR3 DNA follows: TGTGCCAGTAGTATCCTCGCTCAGGGGGCCGAGACCCAGTACTTC.

CDR3 in DNA: TGTGCCAGCACCGAGGGCCGAGGGACAGGGACCTCACCCCTCCACTTT. Translated: CASTEGRGTGTSPLHF. V usage is TRBV5-8 and J usage is TRBJ1-6, with 9 positions matching TRBD1. CDR1 and CDR2 (germline): SGHTS, YDEGEE. The CDR3 sequence is 16 residues long. V dropped 6 bases and J dropped 10; count of bases not matched to a gene: 14.

There are a few counts of this clone. The chain has TRBV5-4 and TRBJ1-2, with TRBD1 matching 8 bases. V gave up 4 bases and J gave up 6 bases; unmatched junction bases: 5. Germline V gene sequence: CDR1 SGHNT, CDR2 YYREEE (reference sequence). This CDR3 contains 13 residues. CDR3 nucleotides: TGTGCCAGCAGCCTGACAGGGGCTAATGGCTACACCTTC. Amino acid sequence: CASSLTGANGYTF. The full variable domain, its missing parts supplied by reference TRBV5-4 and TRBJ1-2, is ETGVTQSPTHLIKTRGQQVTLRCSSQSGHNTVSWYQQALGQGPQFIFQYYREEENGRGNFPPRFSGLQFPNYSSELNVNALELDDSALYLCASSLTGANGYTFGSGTRLTVV.

The chain couples TRBV29-1 to TRBJ1-5; D is perhaps TRBD1 (6 bases). The CDR3 extends over 13 amino acids. The V end lost 8 bases, the J end lost 0 bases, and 11 bases lay between the germline ends. Germline assignment: CDR1 SQVTM and CDR2 ANQGSEA. The DNA for the CDR3 is TGCAGCTCCAACAGGGATAGCAATCAGCCCCAGCATTTT. This sequence encodes CSSNRDSNQPQHF. The full variable domain, with the rest looked up from reference TRBV29-1 and TRBJ1-5, is SAVISQKPSRDICQRGTSLTIQCQVDSQVTMMFWYRQQPGQSLTLIATANQGSEATYESGFVIDKFPISRPNLTFSTLTVSNMSPEDSSIYLCSSNRDSNQPQHFGDGTRLSIL.

The gene calls are TRBV29-1 and TRBJ2-2; D not resolved. Germline lookup yields CDR1 SQVTM and CDR2 ANQGSEA. Trimming stripped 6 bases from V and 3 bases from J, with 5 bases between. The CDR3 has 11 amino acids. This chain's CDR3 is CSVQDTGELFF. The DNA of the CDR3 is TGCAGCGTGCAGGACACCGGGGAGCTGTTTTTT.

The chain is built from TRBV11-3 and TRBJ2-1; 7 bases match TRBD2. The CDR3 extends over 14 amino acids. Germline CDR1 SGHNT, CDR2 YENEEA. The junction had 4 bases not matched to a gene; V was cut back by 5 bases and J by 3 bases. The CDR3 bases are TGTGCCAGCAGCCCAAGCGGGGTCTACAATGAGCAGTTCTTC. Residues: CASSPSGVYNEQFF.

This chain joins TRBV5-1 and TRBJ2-7, with 12 bases lining up with TRBD2. The V and J ends lost 0 bases and 4 bases, in that order; junction bases with no gene match: 14. The CDR3 loop spans 19 amino acids. The germline CDR1 and CDR2 sequences are SGHRS and YFSETQ. The CDR3 nucleotides are TGCGCCAGCAGCTTGGTCCTAGCGGGGGGGCCGCCCTCTCTGTACGAGCAGTACTTC. Translated: CASSLVLAGGPPSLYEQYF.

The chain has TRBV5-5 and TRBJ2-5, with a tentative D call TRBD1 (6 bases). CDR1 SGHKS and CDR2 YYEKEE come from the germline V gene (reference sequence). There are 16 residues in the CDR3. Trimming removed 1 base from V and 2 bases from J, with 15 bases in between. The CDR3 sequence: CASSLYGVTGQETQYF. In nucleotides, the CDR3 is TGTGCCAGCAGCTTGTACGGCGTCACAGGGCAAGAGACCCAGTACTTC.

The chain employs TRBV19 and TRBJ1-5; D not resolved. Trimming shortened V by 5 bases and J by 2 bases, and 16 bases separated the two germline ends. The CDR3 spans 16 residues. Germline V gives CDR1 LNHDA, CDR2 SQIVND (reference sequence). CDR3 coding DNA: TGTGCCAGTAGTCTACTGGCAACGCGGGGCAATCAGCCCCAGCATTTT. Protein: CASSLLATRGNQPQHF. Together with reference TRBV19 and TRBJ1-5, the CDR3 gives the full variable domain: DGGITQSPKYLFRKEGQNVTLSCEQNLNHDAMYWYRQDPGQGLRLIYYSQIVNDFQKGDIAEGYSVSREKKESFPLTVTSAQKNPTAFYLCASSLLATRGNQPQHFGDGTRLSIL.

The V call is TRBV11-2, the J call TRBJ1-2; possibly TRBD1 for D (5 bases). Trimming removed 0 bases from V and 4 bases from J, with 12 bases in between. The CDR3 extends over 15 amino acids. The V gene's germline CDR1 is SGHAT and CDR2 FQNNGV. The CDR3 region has the DNA TGTGCCAGCAGCTTAGAGCAGGGCCGCGGCTATGGCTACACCTTC. Protein: CASSLEQGRGYGYTF. Based on the CDR3 plus reference TRBV11-2 and TRBJ1-2, the full variable domain is EAGVAQSPRYKIIEKRQSVAFWCNPISGHATLYWYQQILGQGPKLLIQFQNNGVVDDSQLPKDRFSAERLKGVDSTLKIQPAKLEDSAVYLCASSLEQGRGYGYTFGSGTRLTVV.

This chain uses TRBV5-4 with TRBJ2-1; 9 bases agree with TRBD1. The CDR3 loop spans 15 amino acids. Trimming at V came to 4 bases and at J to 0 bases, leaving 2 bases not matched to a gene. From germline, CDR1 is SGHNT and CDR2 YYREEE (reference sequence). The CDR3 region is CASSRDRASYNEQFF. In DNA, the CDR3 is TGTGCCAGCAGCCGGGACAGGGCCTCCTACAATGAGCAGTTCTTC.

The chain recombines TRBV11-2 with TRBJ2-7; D may be TRBD1 (5 bases). The V end was cut by 5 bases, the J end by 0 bases, with 14 bases between. Germline V gene lookup returns CDR1 SGHAT and CDR2 FQNNGV. The CDR3 spans 15 residues. CDR3 DNA: TGTGCCAGCAGCGTCCAGGGAACCCACTCCTACGAGCAGTACTTC. Amino acids: CASSVQGTHSYEQYF.

CDR3 DNA sequence: TGTGCCAGTAGTATACTCCGACTAGCGGGGGGTCTGGAGACCCAGTACTTC. Translated: CASSILRLAGGLETQYF. The chain carries TRBV19 and TRBJ2-5; 13 positions match TRBD2. V lost 2 bases, J lost 5 bases, and 8 bases stayed unmatched. The CDR3 runs to 17 residues. From germline, CDR1 is LNHDA and CDR2 SQIVND (reference sequence). The full variable domain, in which reference TRBV19 and TRBJ2-5 provide the parts outside the CDR3, is DGGITQSPKYLFRKEGQNVTLSCEQNLNHDAMYWYRQDPGQGLRLIYYSQIVNDFQKGDIAEGYSVSREKKESFPLTVTSAQKNPTAFYLCASSILRLAGGLETQYFGPGTRLLVL.

The chain employs TRBV7-2 and TRBJ1-6, with D possibly matching TRBD1 (5 bases). The CDR3 totals 15 residues. The ends were cut back, 6 bases at V and 0 bases at J, with 9 bases in the middle. Looked up from germline, CDR1 is SGHTA and CDR2 is FQGNSA. Here the CDR3 reads CASSRQSSYNSPLHF. The DNA for the CDR3 is TGTGCCAGCAGTCGACAGAGCTCCTATAATTCACCCCTCCACTTT.

The chain links TRBV18 to TRBJ2-1, with D maybe TRBD1 (5 bases). The CDR3 contains 16 residues. Germline V gene sequence: CDR1 KGHSH, CDR2 LQKENI. V lost 4 bases and J lost 8, with 21 bases in between. DNA for the CDR3: TGTGCCAGCTCACGCGGCTGGGGCCGAGTCGTCGATGAGCAGTTCTTC. The encoded protein is CASSRGWGRVVDEQFF.

Only a few counts were recorded for this clone. This chain connects TRBV5-1 to TRBJ2-7; 7 bases match TRBD1. Germline-derived CDR1 and CDR2 are SGHRS and YFSETQ. There are 16 residues in the CDR3. The J segment lost 3 bases and the V segment lost 4 bases, leaving 13 bases of the junction unmatched. CDR3 in DNA: TGCGCCAGCAGCATAGACAGGGTATCGTTGGACTACGAGCAGTACTTC. This gives the protein CASSIDRVSLDYEQYF.

This clone was seen once. V is TRBV19 and J is TRBJ1-2; the D gene is possibly TRBD1 (5 bases). Trimming stripped 6 bases from V and 4 bases from J, with 21 bases between. In germline, CDR1 is LNHDA, CDR2 SQIVND (reference sequence). The CDR3 is 16 residues long. In DNA, the CDR3 is TGTGCCAGTAGCCAATTGCTTGGGGGGGAGTCCTATGGCTACACCTTC. Its translation: CASSQLLGGESYGYTF.

The CDR3 nucleotides are TGTGCCAGTAGTACTGTCGCCCAGGGTCAGCCCCAGCATTTT. It translates to CASSTVAQGQPQHF. V usage is TRBV19 and J usage is TRBJ1-5; perhaps TRBD1 as D (5 bases). The germline V and J ends were trimmed by 4 bases and 6 bases, with 13 bases remaining between them. This CDR3 contains 14 residues. In germline, CDR1 is LNHDA, CDR2 SQIVND (reference sequence).

The rearrangement uses TRBV4-2 and TRBJ1-1; 11 nucleotides agree with TRBD1. Germline V gene data show CDR1 as LGHNA and CDR2 as YNFKEQ. CDR3 length equals 16 residues. Trimming cost V 0 bases and J 5 bases; bases outside gene matches: 5. The CDR3 loop reads CASSQDLGTGGTEAFF. DNA for the CDR3: TGTGCCAGCAGCCAAGATCTAGGGACAGGGGGGACTGAAGCTTTCTTT.

V gene TRBV21-1 combines with J gene TRBJ1-2. TRBV21-1 is a pseudogene segment. The CDR3 consists of 16 residues. CDR3 amino acids: CASSKDEGSINYGYTF. The CDR3 DNA sequence: TGTGCCAGCAGCAAAGATGAGGGTTCAATCAACTATGGCTACACCTTC.